One sample yielded the 29 T cell receptor beta chains listed below, sequenced in a study of shared clonotypes between healthy human individuals. Clones were sequenced by immunoSEQ multiplex PCR, and TCRdb holds only the in-frame ones, with some missing. Here the sample spans 600,000 to 700,000 clones, 73% being singletons. The sequencing sample was made of memory CD4+ T cells sorted from blood. Subset given: CD45RA-negative fraction. The origin of the receptors is a woman in her twenties or thirties in good health.

The chain joins TRBV5-4 to TRBJ2-1, with 7 bases that match TRBD2. The CDR3 is 16 residues long. Germline loops: CDR1 SGHNT, CDR2 YYREEE (reference sequence). With 3 bases clipped from V and 2 bases from J, the junction kept 8 bases outside the gene matches. The CDR3 region has the DNA TGTGCCAGCAGCTCCGGAGGGAGGGGCGCCTACAATGAGCAGTTCTTC. The encoded protein is CASSSGGRGAYNEQFF.

The chain joins TRBV7-2 to TRBJ1-1, with 8 bases aligning to TRBD1. After removal of 3 bases from V and 2 bases from J, the junction contained 5 bases not matched to a gene. Germline V gene sequence: CDR1 SGHTA, CDR2 FQGNSA. There are 15 residues in the CDR3. The CDR3 DNA reads TGTGCCAGCAGCTTCGGACAGGGCCTAAACACTGAAGCTTTCTTT. Amino acids: CASSFGQGLNTEAFF.

This chain uses TRBV18 with TRBJ1-4; D is unclear. V shed 2 bases and J shed 8 bases, with 6 bases lying between them. There are 12 residues in the CDR3. Germline assignment: CDR1 KGHSH and CDR2 LQKENI. Written as DNA, the CDR3 is TGTGCCAGCTCACCAGACGCAGAAAAACTGTTTTTT. Translated: CASSPDAEKLFF.

The rearrangement joins TRBV10-3 to TRBJ2-7, with TRBD1 matching over 8 bases. This CDR3 is built from 15 residues. The V gene end was trimmed by 6 bases and the J gene end by 4 bases; junction bases not matched to a gene: 11. In germline, CDR1 is ENHRY, CDR2 SYGVKD. The CDR3: CAIREGQGSSYEQYF. The CDR3 DNA sequence: TGTGCCATCAGAGAAGGACAGGGATCATCGTACGAGCAGTACTTC.

This chain connects TRBV4-2 to TRBJ2-1; 11 bases align to TRBD2. The CDR3 totals 17 residues. Looked up from germline, CDR1 is LGHNA and CDR2 is YNFKEQ. V was pared by 1 base and J by 4 bases, with 6 bases of the junction left unmatched. CDR3 DNA: TGTGCCAGCAGCCAAGCCGTGACTAGCGGGATGTACAATGAGCAGTTCTTC. Amino acid sequence: CASSQAVTSGMYNEQFF.

The rearrangement joins TRBV30 to TRBJ1-5, with D possibly TRBD1 on 5 matching bases. Germline V gives CDR1 GTSNPN, CDR2 SVGIG (reference sequence). The CDR3 runs to 14 residues. Trimming removed 3 bases at V and 7 bases at J, with 16 bases between. CDR3 sequence: CAWRPGLLNQPQHF. CDR3 DNA sequence: TGTGCCTGGAGGCCGGGACTCCTAAACCAGCCCCAGCATTTT.

CDR3 region: CASSRGRDRAEQYF. The CDR3 region has the DNA TGTGCCAGTAGTAGGGGCCGGGACAGGGCCGAGCAGTACTTC. J is TRBJ2-7 and V is TRBV19, with TRBD1 matching over 9 bases. The CDR3 covers 14 residues. V lost 4 bases and J lost 6; bases outside the gene matches: 7. The V gene's germline CDR1 is LNHDA and CDR2 SQIVND (reference sequence). Variable domain in full (rest from reference TRBV19 and TRBJ2-7): DGGITQSPKYLFRKEGQNVTLSCEQNLNHDAMYWYRQDPGQGLRLIYYSQIVNDFQKGDIAEGYSVSREKKESFPLTVTSAQKNPTAFYLCASSRGRDRAEQYFGPGTRLTVT.

The chain carries TRBV5-1 and TRBJ2-1; a weak D match, TRBD2 (6 bases). V lost 4 bases and J lost 0, with 17 bases in between. Germline lookup yields CDR1 SGHRS and CDR2 YFSETQ. The CDR3 is made up of 17 amino acids. The CDR3 DNA sequence: TGCGCCAGCAGCCCAACCGGGACTCTGAGCTCCTACAATGAGCAGTTCTTC. Translation gives CASSPTGTLSSYNEQFF.

The chain uses TRBV6-5 and TRBJ2-5, with D possibly called TRBD1 or TRBD2 (5 bases each). Trimming cost V 0 bases and J 9 bases, with 14 bases left between them. The CDR3 is made up of 14 amino acids. Germline CDR1 and CDR2: MNHEY and SVGAGI. For the CDR3, the DNA is TGTGCCAGCAGTTACTCACGGGACCTGTCGGCCCAGTACTTC. Translation: CASSYSRDLSAQYF.

This clone was observed a single time. This chain joins TRBV18 and TRBJ2-4, with 12 nucleotides matching TRBD1. V gave up 3 bases and J gave up 1 base; unmatched junction bases: 7. The CDR3 is made up of 18 amino acids. Per germline, CDR1 KGHSH and CDR2 LQKENI. CDR3 in amino acids: CASSPGTGGSIAKNIQYF. For the CDR3, the DNA is TGTGCCAGCTCACCCGGGACAGGGGGCTCAATTGCCAAAAACATTCAGTACTTC.

This clone was counted a few times. Other DNA sequences of this sample code for an identical CDR3. V usage is TRBV5-1 and J usage is TRBJ1-1; D call uncertain. The V gene's germline CDR1 is SGHRS and CDR2 YFSETQ. The CDR3 sequence is 15 residues long. Trimming cost V 0 bases and J 1 base, with 10 bases left between them. As DNA, the CDR3 is TGCGCCAGCAGCTTGGCCGGCAGGTCGAACACTGAAGCTTTCTTT. Its translation: CASSLAGRSNTEAFF.

The chain joins TRBV5-6 to TRBJ2-5; 8 bases are shared with TRBD2. Germline assignment: CDR1 SGHDT and CDR2 YYEEEE. There are 15 residues in the CDR3. V trimming: 3 bases; J trimming: 1 base; junction bases outside the gene matches: 5. The CDR3, as DNA: TGTGCCAGCAGCTGGGGGCTAGCGGGCCAAGAGACCCAGTACTTC. This translates into CASSWGLAGQETQYF.

There are a few counts of this clone. The chain couples TRBV6-4 to TRBJ2-1; 8 positions agree with TRBD2. V trimming: 4 bases; J trimming: 7 bases; junction bases outside the gene matches: 3. CDR1 MRHNA and CDR2 SNTAGT come from the germline V gene. The CDR3 has 13 amino acids. CDR3 sequence (DNA): TGTGCCAGCAGTGCACTAGCGGAGAATGAGCAGTTCTTC. Its translation is CASSALAENEQFF.

The chain couples TRBV14 to TRBJ1-1; D is unresolved. The germline CDR1 and CDR2 sequences are SGHDN and FVKESK. The CDR3 has 15 amino acids. V lost 1 base to trimming and J lost 4 bases, with 13 bases between them. The CDR3 DNA reads as TGTGCCAGCAGCCAAGGGGTTGGCCGGGGCACTGAAGCTTTCTTT. This encodes CASSQGVGRGTEAFF.

A note on this clone: One end of the junction varies from germline; a read error may be responsible. The V and J genes are TRBV30 and TRBJ2-7; D is unresolved. The CDR3 loop spans 11 amino acids. CDR1 is GTSNPN, CDR2 SVGIG, per germline (reference sequence). CDR3 protein: CAWSVSGIRVF. Here the CDR3 DNA reads TGTGCCTGGAGTGTGAGTGGGATTCGTGTGTTC.

The chain has TRBV5-1 and TRBJ2-7; possible D gene TRBD2, 6 bases. V was trimmed by 4 bases and J by 3 bases, leaving 11 bases between them. The CDR3 loop spans 13 amino acids. Germline V gene lookup returns CDR1 SGHRS and CDR2 YFSETQ. Here the CDR3 reads CASSPSGDYEQYF. The CDR3 nucleotides read TGCGCCAGCAGCCCCTCGGGAGACTACGAGCAGTACTTC.

The rearrangement joins TRBV29-1 to TRBJ1-6; 7 bases align to TRBD1. The CDR3 totals 14 residues. CDR1 and CDR2 from the germline V gene are SQVTM and ANQGSEA. V was pared by 6 bases and J by 6 bases, with 8 bases of the junction left unmatched. CDR3 residues: CSVAQGTPNSPLHF. The CDR3 DNA reads as TGCAGCGTGGCACAGGGGACACCTAATTCACCCCTCCACTTT.

The chain couples TRBV18 to TRBJ2-7; 9 bases map to TRBD1. Germline-derived CDR1 and CDR2 are KGHSH and LQKENI. Trimming took 4 bases from V and 4 from J; bases not matched to a gene: 2. This CDR3 is 13 amino acids long. The DNA of the CDR3 is TGTGCCAGCTCACGGGACAGGGAGTACGAGCAGTACTTC. This gives the protein CASSRDREYEQYF.

The chain employs TRBV28 and TRBJ2-2; no definite D call. Between the trimmed V and J ends, which lost 8 bases and 2 bases, there was a span of 18 bases. Germline loops: CDR1 MDHEN, CDR2 SYDVKM. The CDR3 loop spans 16 amino acids. CDR3 loop: CASSLGNQVNTGELFF. The DNA of the CDR3 is TGTGCCAGCTCCTTAGGCAATCAGGTTAACACCGGGGAGCTGTTTTTT.

The CDR3 nucleotides are TGTGCCAGCGCGATGGGGGCCACCGGGGAGCTGTTTTTT. Its protein product is CASAMGATGELFF. This chain connects TRBV6-6 to TRBJ2-2; D is possibly TRBD1 (6 bases). Germline V gene sequence: CDR1 MNHNY, CDR2 SVGAGI (reference sequence). With 8 bases removed from V and 4 bases from J, the gap between germline ends came to 11 bases. The CDR3 has 13 residues.

The genes are TRBV19 and TRBJ2-5, with D tentatively TRBD1 or TRBD2 (5 bases each). Germline lookup yields CDR1 LNHDA and CDR2 SQIVND (reference sequence). This CDR3 contains 14 residues. With 5 bases removed from V and 5 bases from J, the gap between germline ends came to 15 bases. The CDR3 sequence is CASSVRDDVETQYF. Written as DNA, the CDR3 is TGTGCCAGTAGTGTCCGGGACGATGTGGAGACCCAGTACTTC.

Comment on this clone: Since a much larger clone is just one base distant, this may be a read error. This CDR3 is also generated by other DNA sequences in the sample. The chain links TRBV7-3 to TRBJ1-1; no definite D call. Germline-derived CDR1 and CDR2 are SGHTA and FQGTGA. This CDR3 comprises 13 residues. Trimming pared 3 bases from V and 1 base from J, leaving 6 bases between. DNA of the CDR3: TGTGCCAGCAGCTTGGATCCGAACACTGAAGCTTTCTTT. This codes for CASSLDPNTEAFF.

V gene TRBV18 combines with J gene TRBJ1-5; a weak D match, TRBD1 (5 bases). The length of the CDR3 is 13 residues. V lost 0 bases, J lost 5 bases, and 5 bases lay in between. Per the germline V gene, CDR1 is KGHSH and CDR2 is LQKENI. This CDR3 reads CASSPPGDQPQHF. The CDR3 DNA reads TGTGCCAGCTCACCACCGGGGGATCAGCCCCAGCATTTT.

This clone occurred a few times. The V call is TRBV27, the J call TRBJ2-7, with TRBD2 matching 9 bases. The CDR3 is made up of 15 amino acids. V shed 3 bases and J 5 bases; nucleotides not matched to a gene: 8. Looked up from germline, CDR1 is MNHEY and CDR2 is SMNVEV (reference sequence). CDR3 nucleotide sequence: TGTGCCAGCAGTTTCCGGCCTAGCGGGATTGACGAGCAGTACTTC. Its protein product is CASSFRPSGIDEQYF.

Comments on this clone: This sample also contains other DNA sequences that code for the same CDR3. The rearrangement uses TRBV7-3 and TRBJ2-2; tentative D call: TRBD1 (5 bases). There are 15 residues in the CDR3. V was cut by 3 bases and J by 0 bases, with 8 bases left in between. In germline, CDR1 is SGHTA, CDR2 FQGTGA. The CDR3 here is CASSFLGPNTGELFF. The CDR3 nucleotides read TGTGCCAGCAGCTTTCTGGGGCCGAACACCGGGGAGCTGTTTTTT.

The chain uses TRBV28 and TRBJ2-5; TRBD2 agrees at 9 bases. The CDR3 is 16 amino acids. V lost 5 bases and J lost 5; bases outside the gene matches: 12. The germline V gene has CDR1 MDHEN and CDR2 SYDVKM. In nucleotides, the CDR3 is TGTGCCAGCAGTCCCCCCATCGCGGGAGGGAGGGAGACCCAGTACTTC. The encoded protein is CASSPPIAGGRETQYF.

In the case of this clone: Other DNA sequences in this specimen translate into the identical CDR3. V gene TRBV5-4 combines with J gene TRBJ2-5; a weak D match, TRBD1 (7 bases). Trimming took off 2 bases at V and 4 bases at J, with 15 bases between the two ends. Looked up from germline, CDR1 is SGHNT and CDR2 is YYREEE (reference sequence). The CDR3 totals 15 residues. This CDR3 is CASSLGGGPGETQYF. DNA for the CDR3: TGTGCCAGCAGCTTAGGAGGGGGCCCCGGAGAGACCCAGTACTTC.

J is TRBJ2-1 and V is TRBV28; 7 bases map to TRBD2. CDR1 and CDR2 (germline): MDHEN, SYDVKM. The CDR3 spans 14 residues. V dropped 6 bases and J dropped 6; count of bases not matched to a gene: 8. As DNA, the CDR3 is TGTGCCAGCAGCAAGACTAGCTTTGTCAATGAGCAGTTCTTC. Amino acid sequence: CASSKTSFVNEQFF.

The chain combines TRBV19 with TRBJ2-7, with 13 nucleotides matching TRBD2. The CDR3 is made up of 16 amino acids. Germline-derived CDR1 and CDR2 are LNHDA and SQIVND (reference sequence). V dropped 3 bases and J dropped 3; count of bases not matched to a gene: 5. CDR3 in DNA: TGTGCCAGTAGTATCGGGACTAGCGGGGATTTCTACGAGCAGTACTTC. This translates into CASSIGTSGDFYEQYF.